The source of this T cell receptor (beta chain) is a study of stem cell transplantation in POMP-related autoinflammatory disease. Across the study: Pre-transplant patients had naive-skewed CD4+ T cells and few CD8+ T cells. Study-wide results and limits: PRAID patients trended toward lower TRB diversity and higher clonality in all analyzed T-cell subsets.

This table comes from immunoSEQ multiplex PCR, and its TCRdb copy is limited to in-frame clones, with some not included. The sample holds some 29,000 clones, around 88% seen once. Germline V CDR1 and CDR2: SGDLS, YYNGEE. V gave up 2 bases and J gave up 7 bases; unmatched junction bases: 7. This CDR3 comprises 15 residues. Of note for this clone: The antigen is unknown.

Sequencing was performed on CD4+ T cells from PBMCs, taken before stem cell transplantation. The clonotype originates from a human donor with POMP-related autoinflammation and immune dysregulation (PRAID). The rearrangement links TRBV9 to TRBJ2-2; 8 bases map to TRBD2. The CDR3 region is CASSVGTSWGGELFF. In DNA, the CDR3 is TGTGCCAGCAGCGTGGGGACTAGTTGGGGCGGGGAGCTGTTTTTT.